These 18 T cell receptor beta chains originate from one sample sequenced in a study of T cells in Graves' hyperthyroidism and ophthalmopathy. Amplification yielded TCR beta CDR3 regions, with RNA transcripts as the source. Initially, a first-round RT-PCR of the TCR CDR3 employed the HTBI primer set. TCRdb reprocessed the multiplex PCR reads with MiXCR, giving one entry per CDR3 protein. The sample includes fewer than 400,000 distinct CDR3 sequences, approximately 25% seen only once; the top ten take less than 85%. Sequenced material: blood. These receptor sequences come from a man aged 45 to 65 with Graves' hyperthyroidism.

This clonotype was seen ten or more times. The chain uses TRBV6-5 and TRBJ2-1; the D is unclear. The CDR3 has 11 residues. Germline lookup yields CDR1 MNHEY and CDR2 SVGAGI. V was clipped by 6 bases and J by 7 bases, with 7 bases between them. The CDR3 DNA reads as TGTGCCAGCAGCTATTCTAATGAGCAGTTCTTC. Translating it yields CASSYSNEQFF.

The rearrangement joins TRBV3-1 to TRBJ1-2, with D possibly matching TRBD1 (6 bases). The V end was cut by 1 base, the J end by 4 bases, with 13 bases between. There are 15 residues in the CDR3. Germline V gene sequence: CDR1 LGHDT, CDR2 YNNKEL (reference sequence). The CDR3: CASSQGTESLYGYTF. As DNA, the CDR3 is TGTGCCAGCAGCCAAGGGACAGAAAGTCTCTATGGCTACACCTTC.

This rearrangement joins TRBV29-1 to TRBJ2-7; D is possibly TRBD1 (6 bases). Between the trimmed V and J ends, which lost 7 bases and 4 bases, there was a span of 14 bases. Germline assignment: CDR1 SQVTM and CDR2 ANQGSEA. CDR3 length: 12 residues. The DNA for the CDR3 is TGCAGCGGTGGGAAGGGACATTACGAGCAGTACTTC. It translates to CSGGKGHYEQYF.

This clonotype was recorded at least ten times. A read error may produce the germline difference seen at one junction end. The chain combines TRBV29-1 with TRBJ1-1, with D possibly TRBD1 on 6 matching bases. CDR3 length: 14 amino acids. Germline V CDR1 and CDR2: SQVTM, ANQGSEA. The CDR3 loop reads CSIETGLMNTEAFF. The CDR3 nucleotides read TGCAGCATTGAGACAGGCCTAATGAACACTGAAGCTTTCTTT.

With regard to this clonotype: The junction differs from germline at one of its ends, possibly a read error. The rearrangement uses TRBV6-1 and TRBJ2-7, with 11 bases fitting TRBD1. CDR3 size: 15 residues. In germline, CDR1 is MNHNS, CDR2 SASEGT. The CDR3 DNA reads as TGTGGCAGCAGTGGCCGGACAGGGGGCTCCTACGGGCAGTACTTC. Translating gives CGSSGRTGGSYGQYF.

The J gene is TRBJ2-1, the V gene TRBV11-2; 8 positions match TRBD2. The CDR3 loop spans 16 amino acids. Per germline, CDR1 SGHAT and CDR2 FQNNGV. Trimming took 6 bases from V and 5 from J; bases not matched to a gene: 12. This chain's CDR3 is CASRSRTGGSDNEQFF. CDR3 sequence (DNA): TGTGCCAGCAGGTCCAGGACGGGAGGGTCTGACAATGAGCAGTTCTTC.

The rearrangement uses TRBV20-1 and TRBJ2-1; 9 positions match TRBD2. Germline V lookup: CDR1 DFQATT, CDR2 SNEGSKA (reference sequence). V shed 6 bases and J 7 bases; nucleotides not matched to a gene: 19. The CDR3 totals 17 residues. CDR3 nucleotides: TGCAGTGCCAACAATCAGATAGCGGGAGAAACCCTTAATGAGCAGTTCTTC. Translating gives CSANNQIAGETLNEQFF.

The V call is TRBV12-3 or TRBV12-4, the J call TRBJ1-1; TRBD1 might be the D (5 bases). With 1 base removed from V and 7 bases from J, the gap between germline ends came to 16 bases. The CDR3 length is 15 residues. The CDR3 DNA follows: TGTGCCAGCAGTTTAGGCCTAGGGGCGGTAGGTGAAGCTTTCTTT. Translated, it gives CASSLGLGAVGEAFF.

This clonotype was detected many times. This sequence joins TRBV11-2 and TRBJ2-7, with TRBD1 matching 12 bases. Trimming at V came to 1 base and at J to 6 bases, leaving 4 bases not matched to a gene. Germline-derived CDR1 and CDR2 are SGHAT and FQNNGV. The CDR3 contains 15 residues. The CDR3 spells CASSLAGTGGLEQYF. DNA for the CDR3: TGTGCCAGCAGCTTAGCCGGGACAGGGGGCCTCGAGCAGTACTTC.

This clonotype has a handful of counts. The chain couples TRBV6-2 or TRBV6-3 to TRBJ2-1; 10 bases map to TRBD2. Per germline, CDR1 MNHEY and CDR2 SVGEGT. CDR3 length equals 16 residues. V gave up 5 bases and J gave up 4 bases; unmatched junction bases: 8. The CDR3 reads CASSVAGGAGYNEQFF. The CDR3 DNA is TGTGCCAGCAGTGTAGCGGGAGGTGCGGGATACAATGAGCAGTTCTTC.

A few counts support this clonotype. The V call is TRBV2, the J call TRBJ1-2, with unresolved D. Germline V gene lookup returns CDR1 SNHLY and CDR2 FYNNEI. V was shortened by 6 bases and J by 8 bases, with 10 bases between the two germline ends. CDR3 size: 11 residues. The CDR3 sequence is CASRSSGGYTF. The CDR3, as DNA: TGTGCCAGCAGGAGCTCGGGGGGCTACACCTTC. The full variable domain, its missing parts supplied by reference TRBV2 and TRBJ1-2, is EPEVTQTPSHQVTQMGQEVILRCVPISNHLYFYWYRQILGQKVEFLVSFYNNEISEKSEIFDDQFSVERPDGSNFTLKIRSTKLEDSAMYFCASRSSGGYTFGSGTRLTVV.

This clonotype was seen at least ten times. The chain recombines TRBV20-1 with TRBJ2-3, with D hard to call. The germline V and J ends were trimmed by 6 bases and 4 bases, with 14 bases remaining between them. Germline lookup yields CDR1 DFQATT and CDR2 SNEGSKA (reference sequence). This CDR3 has 13 amino acids. This CDR3 is CSAPKESSDTQYF. The CDR3 region has the DNA TGCAGTGCGCCAAAGGAGAGTTCAGATACGCAGTATTTT.

In this sample, this clonotype turned up once. The CDR3 region is CASSLATGTPLREQYF. The CDR3 region has the DNA TGTGCCAGCTCACTAGCTACCGGGACGCCGTTAAGAGAGCAGTACTTC. The chain couples TRBV18 to TRBJ2-7; D is tentatively TRBD1 or TRBD2 (5 bases each). V was clipped by 4 bases and J by 7 bases, with 23 bases between them. CDR3 length equals 16 residues. Germline V lookup: CDR1 KGHSH, CDR2 LQKENI.

This rearrangement joins TRBV6-1 to TRBJ1-3; TRBD1 matches 9 bases. This CDR3 is built from 15 residues. Germline values: CDR1 MNHNS, CDR2 SASEGT. Losses at the gene ends were 6 bases for V and 3 bases for J; bases not matched to a gene: 6. The chain's CDR3 is CASRYRGRDGNTIYF. The CDR3 DNA sequence: TGTGCCAGCAGATACAGGGGGCGGGATGGAAACACCATATATTTT.

This clonotype was recorded a few times. J is TRBJ2-7 and V is TRBV20-1, with D unclear. The germline V and J ends were trimmed by 0 bases and 4 bases, with 22 bases remaining between them. CDR3 size: 17 residues. In germline, CDR1 is DFQATT, CDR2 SNEGSKA (reference sequence). CDR3 bases: TGCAGTGCTAGAGACCTCAAGGCGACCGCGCACCCATACGAGCAGTACTTC. It codes for CSARDLKATAHPYEQYF.

The chain is built from TRBV27 and TRBJ2-2; TRBD1 aligns across 7 bases. CDR1 and CDR2 (germline): MNHEY, SMNVEV (reference sequence). V lost 5 bases and J lost 1; bases outside the gene matches: 4. This CDR3 has 15 amino acids. The CDR3 here is CASSRDRRNTGELFF. Here the CDR3 DNA reads TGTGCCAGCAGTCGGGACAGAAGGAACACCGGGGAGCTGTTTTTT.

This clonotype was seen at least ten times. The V and J genes are TRBV7-8 and TRBJ2-1, with D possibly being TRBD1 or TRBD2 (6 bases each). V was clipped by 4 bases and J by 9 bases, with 19 bases between them. CDR1 and CDR2 (germline): SGHVS, FQNEAQ. The CDR3 totals 15 residues. This CDR3 reads CASSYLGGAGVEQFF. The CDR3 coding sequence is TGTGCCAGCAGCTATCTGGGCGGGGCAGGGGTTGAGCAGTTCTTC.

The chain has TRBV28 and TRBJ1-2; D unclear. The CDR3 sequence is 13 residues long. Germline-derived CDR1 and CDR2 are MDHEN and SYDVKM. V was cut by 3 bases and J by 3 bases, with 8 bases left in between. The CDR3, as DNA: TGTGCCAGCAGTTTCCGAACAGACTATGGCTACACCTTC. Residues: CASSFRTDYGYTF.